These 31 T cell receptor beta chains were sequenced from one sample in a study of PD-L1 blockade in urothelial cancer. The sample's time point: peripheral blood 6 weeks after treatment start. Libraries were prepared by immunoSEQ multiplex PCR; TCRdb keeps only in-frame clonotypes and omits some of them. This table has 38,000 or so clones, approximately 80% appearing once. This material consisted of PBMCs, taken around atezolizumab (anti-PD-L1) treatment. Receptors were obtained from a man aged 35 to 55 with urothelial cancer.

This clone was counted only a few times. The chain employs TRBV6-5 and TRBJ2-7; 7 bases are a match to TRBD1. CDR1 MNHEY and CDR2 SVGAGI come from the germline V gene. Germline trimming cut 4 bases from V and 4 bases from J; bases unmatched to any gene: 4. This CDR3 is built from 13 residues. The CDR3 sequence is CASSSTGRYEQYF. The DNA for the CDR3 is TGTGCCAGCAGTTCGACAGGGAGATACGAGCAGTACTTC.

The chain combines TRBV7-8 with TRBJ2-2; 9 bases agree with TRBD1. The length of the CDR3 is 15 residues. The trim removed 5 bases at V and 5 bases at J, leaving 6 bases unmatched. Germline V gene lookup returns CDR1 SGHVS and CDR2 FQNEAQ. CDR3 sequence (DNA): TGTGCCAGCAGCAGCCGGGACAGGGAAACCGGGGAGCTGTTTTTT. Translating it yields CASSSRDRETGELFF.

The chain has TRBV7-2 and TRBJ1-1; D gene uncertain. The germline V gene has CDR1 SGHTA and CDR2 FQGNSA. The CDR3 covers 11 residues. Trimming cost V 3 bases and J 7 bases, with 6 bases left between them. The CDR3, as DNA: TGTGCCAGCAGCTTGAGCATTGAAGCTTTCTTT. Translation gives CASSLSIEAFF.

The chain carries TRBV6-6 and TRBJ1-1; 10 nucleotides line up with TRBD1. The CDR3 is 13 amino acids. The junction had 2 bases not matched to a gene; V was cut back by 7 bases and J by 3 bases. Germline values: CDR1 MNHNY, CDR2 SVGAGI (reference sequence). Here the CDR3 reads CASKGTGDTEAFF. CDR3 bases: TGTGCCAGCAAGGGGACAGGGGACACTGAAGCTTTCTTT.

The rearrangement links TRBV5-1 to TRBJ2-7; the match to TRBD1 covers 10 bases. Trimming cost V 4 bases and J 6 bases; bases outside gene matches: 4. Germline V gene sequence: CDR1 SGHRS, CDR2 YFSETQ. The CDR3 sequence is 13 residues long. CDR3 sequence (DNA): TGCGCCAGCAGCCCGGGACAGGGGACCGAGCAGTACTTC. Amino acid sequence: CASSPGQGTEQYF.

This sequence joins TRBV5-4 and TRBJ1-1; D might be TRBD1 (5 bases). The germline gives CDR1 SGHNT, CDR2 YYREEE (reference sequence). Between the trimmed V and J ends, which lost 4 bases and 1 base, there was a span of 11 bases. The CDR3 has 14 amino acids. The DNA of the CDR3 is TGTGCCAGCAGCCCGGGACTTAGGAACACTGAAGCTTTCTTT. This sequence encodes CASSPGLRNTEAFF.

The rearrangement uses TRBV9 and TRBJ2-3; 10 bases agree with TRBD2. Germline V gene data show CDR1 as SGDLS and CDR2 as YYNGEE. The trim removed 1 base at V and 6 bases at J, leaving 8 bases unmatched. The CDR3 is 16 amino acids. The CDR3 sequence is CASSVNLAGVGDTQYF. CDR3 nucleotide sequence: TGTGCCAGCAGCGTAAACCTAGCGGGAGTGGGTGATACGCAGTATTTT.

V gene TRBV18 combines with J gene TRBJ1-1; TRBD1 matches at 8 bases. The germline CDR1 and CDR2 sequences are KGHSH and LQKENI. CDR3 length: 14 residues. With V trimmed by 6 bases and J by 2 bases, 5 bases remained unmatched. CDR3 amino acids: CASSLGQGNTEAFF. The CDR3 DNA reads TGTGCCAGCTCGCTTGGACAGGGTAACACTGAAGCTTTCTTT.

This clone was counted between two and nine times. The chain combines TRBV19 with TRBJ1-1; weak D call: TRBD1 (5 bases). The germline gives CDR1 LNHDA, CDR2 SQIVND (reference sequence). The CDR3 length is 13 residues. The V end was cut by 8 bases, the J end by 2 bases, with 12 bases between. CDR3 sequence: CASELGANTEAFF. CDR3 bases: TGTGCCAGTGAGCTAGGGGCAAACACTGAAGCTTTCTTT.

In its sample, this clone was seen a few times. This chain joins TRBV7-8 and TRBJ2-2; D perhaps matches TRBD2 (6 bases). V lost 8 bases to trimming and J lost 5 bases, with 12 bases between them. Germline CDR1 and CDR2: SGHVS and FQNEAQ. This CDR3 is 13 amino acids long. The CDR3 coding sequence is TGTGCCAGCGATCGGGGGAAGACCGGGGAGCTGTTTTTT. Encoded protein: CASDRGKTGELFF. Variable domain in full (rest from reference TRBV7-8 and TRBJ2-2): GAGVSQSPRYKVAKRGQDVALRCDPISGHVSLFWYQQALGQGPEFLTYFQNEAQLDKSGLPSDRFFAERPEGSVSTLKIQRTQQEDSAVYLCASDRGKTGELFFGEGSRLTVL.

This chain links TRBV9 with TRBJ2-3; 9 positions match TRBD2. V shed 0 bases, J shed 2 bases, and the junction held 4 bases outside the gene matches. There are 16 residues in the CDR3. Germline V lookup: CDR1 SGDLS, CDR2 YYNGEE. CDR3 protein: CASSVEGGRATDTQYF. The CDR3 DNA sequence: TGTGCCAGCAGCGTAGAGGGCGGGAGGGCCACAGATACGCAGTATTTT.

The chain links TRBV5-4 to TRBJ1-3; 7 positions agree with TRBD1. The CDR3 is 15 residues long. The V gene end was trimmed by 2 bases and the J gene end by 2 bases; junction bases not matched to a gene: 4. In germline, CDR1 is SGHNT, CDR2 YYREEE (reference sequence). Written as DNA, the CDR3 is TGTGCCAGCAGCTTACAGGGGAGGACTGGAAACACCATATATTTT. It yields the protein CASSLQGRTGNTIYF.

The V call is TRBV11-2, the J call TRBJ2-7, with D perhaps TRBD2 (7 bases). This CDR3 spans 17 amino acids. V was clipped by 3 bases and J by 7 bases, with 25 bases between them. CDR1 and CDR2 from the germline V gene are SGHAT and FQNNGV. In DNA, the CDR3 is TGTGCCAGCAGCTTCCCTAGGGGGGGGACTACCCTAAAAGAGCAGTACTTC. Translated: CASSFPRGGTTLKEQYF.

The chain couples TRBV27 to TRBJ2-5; 10 bases are a match to TRBD2. This CDR3 has 15 residues. J was trimmed by 5 bases and V by 6 bases; bases with no gene match: 9. The germline gives CDR1 MNHEY, CDR2 SMNVEV (reference sequence). The DNA of the CDR3 is TGTGCCAGCAGGGAAGCGGGAGGGCCTAAGGAGACCCAGTACTTC. This translates into CASREAGGPKETQYF.

V is TRBV9 and J is TRBJ1-4; possibly TRBD1 for D (5 bases). The CDR3 has 15 residues. The germline V and J ends were trimmed by 5 bases and 6 bases, with 17 bases remaining between them. Germline V gene data show CDR1 as SGDLS and CDR2 as YYNGEE. The CDR3 reads CASSTSTGIDEKLFF. Written as DNA, the CDR3 is TGTGCCAGCAGTACCTCAACAGGCATCGATGAAAAACTGTTTTTT.

The chain carries TRBV28 and TRBJ1-5; 7 bases are a match to TRBD1. V gave up 5 bases and J gave up 0 bases; unmatched junction bases: 10. Germline CDR1 is MDHEN and CDR2 is SYDVKM. This CDR3 comprises 17 residues. The CDR3 DNA reads as TGTGCCAGCAGTCTCCGGGGCAGGGGGTATAGCAATCAGCCCCAGCATTTT. Amino acids: CASSLRGRGYSNQPQHF.

The chain links TRBV29-1 to TRBJ2-2; TRBD1 matches at 10 bases. Germline V gene sequence: CDR1 SQVTM, CDR2 ANQGSEA. After removal of 7 bases from V and 10 bases from J, the junction contained 3 bases not matched to a gene. The CDR3 has 11 residues. The CDR3 sequence: CSGGQGKELFF. CDR3 DNA sequence: TGCAGCGGGGGACAGGGGAAGGAGCTGTTTTTT.

The rearrangement uses TRBV9 and TRBJ2-6; no definite D call. CDR1 is SGDLS and CDR2 is YYNGEE in the germline V gene. The CDR3 runs to 16 residues. The ends were cut back, 0 bases at V and 0 bases at J, with 7 bases in the middle. The CDR3 DNA sequence: TGTGCCAGCAGCGTAGGGCAGTCCTCTGGGGCCAACGTCCTGACTTTC. Its translation is CASSVGQSSGANVLTF.

The chain combines TRBV6-5 with TRBJ2-1; 7 positions match TRBD1. V lost 6 bases and J lost 5; bases outside the gene matches: 10. The CDR3 totals 15 residues. Per the germline V gene, CDR1 is MNHEY and CDR2 is SVGAGI. CDR3 DNA: TGTGCCAGCAGCCCCGGGACAGCACCCAACAATGAGCAGTTCTTC. Translated: CASSPGTAPNNEQFF.

V usage is TRBV4-1 and J usage is TRBJ1-5; weak D call: TRBD1 (5 bases). The CDR3 runs to 16 residues. V dropped 0 bases and J dropped 3 bases, with 12 bases sitting between them. Germline values: CDR1 MGHRA, CDR2 YSYEKL. The DNA of the CDR3 is TGCGCCAGCAGCCAAGAGATTGGCAGGGTCAATCAGCCCCAGCATTTT. This translates into CASSQEIGRVNQPQHF.

V usage is TRBV21-1 and J usage is TRBJ2-1; the table's D call, TRBD1, was not checked against the DNA. TRBV21-1 is reported as a pseudogene. The CDR3 consists of 14 residues. The CDR3 region has the DNA TGTGCCAGCAGCTCCCCCCTAGGCCCGGACATCAAGTTCTTC. Translating gives CASSSPLGPDIKFF.

A single count supports this clone. V is TRBV7-6 and J is TRBJ1-1; the D is unclear. The CDR3 sequence is 13 residues long. V lost 6 bases and J 1 base, leaving 9 bases between the germline ends. The V gene's germline CDR1 is SGHVS and CDR2 FNYEAQ. For the CDR3, the DNA is TGTGCCAGCAGACTAGAAGAGAACACTGAAGCTTTCTTT. Translation gives CASRLEENTEAFF.

This clone was seen more than once but under ten times. The chain couples TRBV10-1 to TRBJ2-2; D unresolved. The V gene lost 4 bases and the J gene lost 8 bases, with 11 bases spanning the gap. Germline assignment: CDR1 WNHNN and CDR2 SYGVQD (reference sequence). This CDR3 contains 13 residues. The DNA of the CDR3 is TGCGCCAGCAGTGGCCAACTATCAGGGGAGCTGTTTTTT. It yields the protein CASSGQLSGELFF.

The V gene is TRBV27, the J gene TRBJ1-3; D uncertain. The V gene lost 3 bases and the J gene lost 0 bases, with 3 bases spanning the gap. The V gene's germline CDR1 is MNHEY and CDR2 SMNVEV (reference sequence). The CDR3 totals 13 residues. The CDR3 DNA follows: TGTGCCAGCAGTTTTAGCTCTGGAAACACCATATATTTT. This codes for CASSFSSGNTIYF.

CDR3: CAWGPGQGITNEKLFF. In DNA, the CDR3 is TGTGCCTGGGGACCGGGACAGGGGATCACTAATGAAAAACTGTTTTTT. The chain combines TRBV30 with TRBJ1-4; the match to TRBD1 covers 10 bases. The CDR3 runs to 16 residues. Germline CDR1 and CDR2: GTSNPN and SVGIG (reference sequence). Trimming removed 5 bases from V and 2 bases from J; junction bases left unmatched: 8.

The V call is TRBV5-1, the J call TRBJ1-1, with D possibly TRBD1 on 5 matching bases. With 0 bases removed from V and 3 bases from J, the gap between germline ends came to 15 bases. The CDR3 has 16 residues. Germline CDR1 SGHRS, CDR2 YFSETQ. As DNA, the CDR3 is TGCGCCAGCAGCTTGGCTCCCCCTAGGGGTGACACTGAAGCTTTCTTT. Amino acid sequence: CASSLAPPRGDTEAFF. Full variable domain (rest looked up from reference TRBV5-1 and TRBJ1-1): KAGVTQTPRYLIKTRGQQVTLSCSPISGHRSVSWYQQTPGQGLQFLFEYFSETQRNKGNFPGRFSGRQFSNSRSEMNVSTLELGDSALYLCASSLAPPRGDTEAFFGQGTRLTVV.

This rearrangement joins TRBV9 to TRBJ2-2, with 7 bases lining up with TRBD2. V was clipped by 4 bases and J by 5 bases; unmatched bases: 11. CDR1 is SGDLS and CDR2 is YYNGEE in the germline V gene. The length of the CDR3 is 16 residues. Here the CDR3 DNA reads TGTGCCAGCAGCCCGACGGGGGGAGGGTCAACCGGGGAGCTGTTTTTT. It specifies CASSPTGGGSTGELFF.

J is TRBJ1-2 and V is TRBV28; D perhaps matches TRBD1 (5 bases). The CDR3 is 11 amino acids. Germline-derived CDR1 and CDR2 are MDHEN and SYDVKM. Trimming took 3 bases from V and 8 from J, leaving 7 bases between them. The CDR3 loop is CASSFREGYTF. The CDR3 DNA sequence: TGTGCCAGCAGTTTCAGGGAAGGCTACACCTTC.

The chain has TRBV5-6 and TRBJ2-3, with 11 positions matching TRBD2. The CDR3 is 15 residues long. Germline assignment: CDR1 SGHDT and CDR2 YYEEEE. V trimming: 5 bases; J trimming: 2 bases; junction bases outside the gene matches: 4. The CDR3 DNA reads TGTGCCAGCAGAACGGGACTAGCGGACACAGATACGCAGTATTTT. Its protein product is CASRTGLADTDTQYF.

The V and J genes are TRBV28 and TRBJ2-7, with D uncertain. Trimming took 10 bases from V and 6 from J, leaving 10 bases between them. Per the germline V gene, CDR1 is MDHEN and CDR2 is SYDVKM. CDR3 size: 10 residues. This CDR3 reads CATNRREQYF. CDR3 in DNA: TGTGCCACCAACAGACGCGAGCAGTACTTC.

This sequence joins TRBV29-1 and TRBJ2-7; perhaps TRBD1 as D (5 bases). The CDR3 spans 14 residues. Germline V gene sequence: CDR1 SQVTM, CDR2 ANQGSEA. V lost 4 bases and J lost 3, with 16 bases in between. CDR3 sequence (DNA): TGCAGCGTTGTTCCCTCAGGGCGCGGCTACGAGCAGTACTTC. Translating gives CSVVPSGRGYEQYF.